The entry that follows covers one TCR beta chain sequence. Its target is unknown. The protocol was immunoSEQ multiplex PCR, while the TCRdb copy is restricted to in-frame clones and leaves out a portion. The table includes about 350,000 clones, about 88% detected once. These data belong to a study of Ad26.COV2.S vaccination and SARS-CoV-2 variants. Study background: In the COV1001 trial, the donor was in the Ad26.COV2.S arm.

Treatment meaning: about 20 received Ad26.COV2.S at low or high dose, single or two shots; 5 received placebo; per-sample allocation not given. Day 63 after the first injection of vaccine or placebo was the sampling time. The vaccine antigen was prefusion-stabilized Wuhan SARS-CoV-2 spike. Study-wide findings and caveats: Individuals receiving vaccine had higher spike-specific TCR breadth than placebo recipients did.

CDR1 and CDR2 (germline): MDHEN, SYDVKM. The CDR3 has 15 amino acids. V lost 5 bases and J lost 8; bases outside the gene matches: 12. This clonotype was sampled from a person between 18 and 59 years old who received the Ad26.COV2.S COVID-19 vaccine or a placebo. The chain combines TRBV28 with TRBJ1-2; 9 bases agree with TRBD1. Sequenced material: peripheral blood, taken in a trial of Ad26.COV2.S vaccine versus placebo. In nucleotides, the CDR3 is TGTGCCAGCAGTACCCCCCAGGGACAGGGTGGCGGCTACACCTTC. Protein sequence: CASSTPQGQGGGYTF.